The clone carrying this T cell receptor (beta chain) has more than one count but fewer than ten. No antigen is known for it. MiXCR, applied by TCRdb to the 5' RACE reads, yields one record per CDR3 protein. The table has roughly 250,000 distinct CDR3 sequences, around 13% seen once; the top ten hold roughly 0.5%. The data belong to a study of T cells after yellow fever vaccination. Study outcomes and limitations: One caveat is that FACS-sorted repertoires could contain abundant clonotypes contaminating from the bulk population. Most primary-vaccination clones recurred post-booster (approximately 96% CD4, 88% CD8).

The source is a young man who received the YFV17D yellow fever vaccine. The material sequenced was CD4+ T cells sorted from PBMCs, taken 45 days after the yellow fever booster vaccination.

In nucleotides, the CDR3 is TGCGCCAGCAGATCCGGGACAGGGTATGAAAAACTGTTTTTT. Its translation: CASRSGTGYEKLFF. This chain connects TRBV5-1 to TRBJ1-4, with 9 bases lining up with TRBD1. CDR3 size: 14 residues. The V gene's germline CDR1 is SGHRS and CDR2 YFSETQ. V was pared by 5 bases and J by 6 bases, with 5 bases of the junction left unmatched.